This T cell receptor beta chain derives from a study of shared clonotypes between healthy human individuals. Study-wide results and caveats: In contrast to clonotypes shared by all four donors, non-shared clonotypes had lower generation probabilities. Naive subsets typically showed greater estimated richness than memory subsets.

Germline V CDR1 and CDR2: SQVTM, ANQGSEA. The V gene lost 1 base and the J gene lost 1 base, with 10 bases spanning the gap. The CDR3 has 14 residues. The test was conducted at deep level. TCRdb keeps only in-frame clones here, not all; method: immunoSEQ multiplex PCR. The sample yields some 320,000 clones, roughly 87% seen once. For this clone: The target antigen is unknown.

The receptor comes from a man aged 18 to 29 in good health. The V call is TRBV29-1, the J call TRBJ1-1; D is unclear. Sequenced: memory CD8+ T cells sorted from blood. Subset defined: CD45RO+ cells pooled with CCR7-negative TemRA cells. As DNA, the CDR3 is TGCAGCGTTGAAGGTTGGGCAGGGAACACTGAAGCTTTCTTT. This encodes CSVEGWAGNTEAFF.